The 9 T cell receptor beta chains below come from one sample, sequenced in a study of regulatory T cells in long-lasting Graves disease. Time point: persistent/refractory GD, antithyroid drugs over 5 years with positive TRAb. RNA isolated from PBMCs was used to make the TCR library. The TCR beta library used iRepertoire HTBI primers with Arm-PCR amplification of CDR3. TCRdb re-called the multiplex PCR reads through MiXCR, storing one row per CDR3 protein. Of a few hundred thousand distinct CDR3 sequences in the sample, 21% are singletons; the top ten hold more than 13%. This specimen consisted of peripheral blood mononuclear cells (PBMCs), obtained when the disease was refractory, from a patient treated with antithyroid drugs. Every receptor here comes from a female donor with Graves disease.

This clonotype was seen many times. CDR3 DNA sequence: TGTGCCAGCAGGGTGGGGGCCGAGCAGTACTTC. This gives the protein CASRVGAEQYF. The gene calls are TRBV2 and TRBJ2-7, with a tentative D call TRBD1 (6 bases). V was clipped by 6 bases and J by 6 bases, with 9 bases between them. The CDR3 sequence is 11 residues long. CDR1 SNHLY and CDR2 FYNNEI come from the germline V gene.

This clonotype was recorded many times. The chain combines TRBV27 with TRBJ2-7, with 11 bases fitting TRBD2. The CDR3 consists of 17 residues. CDR1 and CDR2 (germline): MNHEY, SMNVEV (reference sequence). V shed 2 bases, J shed 0 bases, and the junction held 6 bases outside the gene matches. CDR3 loop: CASSLSPGLADSYEQYF. The CDR3 coding sequence is TGTGCCAGCAGTTTAAGCCCGGGACTAGCGGACTCCTACGAGCAGTACTTC.

The chain uses TRBV19 and TRBJ1-4; TRBD1 is a possible D gene (5 bases). Trimming cost V 6 bases and J 7 bases, with 15 bases left between them. Germline V gene data show CDR1 as LNHDA and CDR2 as SQIVND (reference sequence). The CDR3 covers 14 residues. The CDR3 protein is CASRLGGSAEKLFF. The CDR3 bases are TGTGCCAGTAGACTGGGGGGATCAGCTGAAAAACTGTTTTTT.

This clonotype showed up just a few times. The chain employs TRBV7-9 and TRBJ1-1; possible D gene TRBD1, 5 bases. This CDR3 is 14 amino acids long. The V end lost 2 bases, the J end lost 1 base, and 8 bases lay between the germline ends. The germline V gene has CDR1 SEHNR and CDR2 FQNEAQ (reference sequence). CDR3 nucleotides: TGTGCCAGCAGCTTAATTCAGGGGAACACTGAAGCTTTCTTT. Its translation is CASSLIQGNTEAFF.

This clonotype has at least ten counts. The chain links TRBV6-1 to TRBJ1-1; possibly TRBD1 for D (5 bases). The CDR3 has 14 residues. V shed 6 bases and J shed 4 bases, with 15 bases lying between them. The V gene's germline CDR1 is MNHNS and CDR2 SASEGT. CDR3 DNA: TGTGCCAGCAGAGCCCGGCAGGGAGGCACTGAAGCTTTCTTT. Its translation is CASRARQGGTEAFF.

In its sample, this clonotype was seen a few times. The chain links TRBV20-1 to TRBJ2-7; TRBD2 matches at 10 bases. After removal of 1 base from V and 5 bases from J, the junction contained 11 bases not matched to a gene. CDR1 is DFQATT and CDR2 is SNEGSKA in the germline V gene (reference sequence). This CDR3 region has 16 residues. The CDR3 reads CSARVTSSGRGNEQYF. Written as DNA, the CDR3 is TGCAGTGCTAGAGTTACGTCTAGCGGGAGAGGTAACGAGCAGTACTTC.

This clonotype was found many times. This chain's CDR3 is CASSGVRRRSSYEQYF. The CDR3 nucleotides are TGTGCCAGCAGTGGTGTCCGACGTAGGAGCTCCTACGAGCAGTACTTC. This rearrangement joins TRBV2 to TRBJ2-7; D is unresolved. There are 16 residues in the CDR3. Deletions cut 4 bases from V and 0 bases from J, with 16 bases between. CDR1 is SNHLY, CDR2 FYNNEI, per germline.

This clonotype was seen a few times. V usage is TRBV27 and J usage is TRBJ1-4; possibly TRBD1 for D (6 bases). Germline CDR1 MNHEY, CDR2 SMNVEV (reference sequence). Trimming shortened V by 6 bases and J by 0 bases, and 14 bases separated the two germline ends. CDR3 length equals 16 residues. The CDR3 DNA reads as TGTGCCAGCAGGATCAGGGGCTTTGCAACTAATGAAAAACTGTTTTTT. It codes for CASRIRGFATNEKLFF.

This clonotype occurred a few times. The rearrangement links TRBV6-2 or TRBV6-3 to TRBJ2-2, with D unresolved. The CDR3 covers 15 residues. CDR1 and CDR2 (germline): MNHEY, SVGEGT. Trimming pared 5 bases from V and 6 bases from J, leaving 16 bases between. CDR3 amino acids: CASSEAWSPAGELFF. The CDR3 bases are TGTGCCAGCAGTGAAGCGTGGAGTCCAGCCGGGGAGCTGTTTTTT.